One sample yielded the 21 T cell receptor beta chains listed below, sequenced in a study of OX40 agonist ivuxolimab in advanced cancers. Some clones are missing from TCRdb's copy, which holds only in-frame ones; the method was immunoSEQ multiplex PCR. This sample has about 80,000 clones, with nearly 95% found just once. Sequenced here: CD4+ or CD8+ T cells sorted from blood, sampled in a trial of the OX40 agonist ivuxolimab. The receptors derive from an adult with an advanced solid tumor such as melanoma, head and neck, liver or kidney cancer.

V is TRBV5-4 and J is TRBJ1-1; possibly TRBD1 for D (5 bases). Trimming left V 4 bases short and J 1 base short, with 14 bases between. Germline values: CDR1 SGHNT, CDR2 YYREEE (reference sequence). The CDR3 has 15 residues. CDR3 nucleotide sequence: TGTGCCAGCAGCCAAGATAATGGGGCGAACACTGAAGCTTTCTTT. This codes for CASSQDNGANTEAFF.

CDR3 amino acids: CASSQQDGDSAVPNYGYTF. CDR3 coding DNA: TGCGCCAGCAGCCAACAGGACGGGGACAGTGCAGTTCCTAACTATGGCTACACCTTC. The V and J genes are TRBV4-3 and TRBJ1-2, with TRBD1 matching over 7 bases. The V segment lost 2 bases and the J segment 0 bases; nucleotides outside the gene matches: 15. CDR3 size: 19 residues. Germline CDR1 LGHNA, CDR2 YSLEER.

The rearrangement links TRBV6-1 to TRBJ2-6; D call uncertain. The germline V and J ends were trimmed by 1 base and 8 bases, with 6 bases remaining between them. The CDR3 has 13 residues. CDR1 is MNHNS, CDR2 SASEGT, per germline. In DNA, the CDR3 is TGTGCCAGCAGTGAAGGGCTAACCAACGTCCTGACTTTC. Amino acids: CASSEGLTNVLTF.

V and J are TRBV4-3 and TRBJ2-1; the match to TRBD1 covers 7 bases. The CDR3 has 15 residues. Looked up from germline, CDR1 is LGHNA and CDR2 is YSLEER. V shed 4 bases and J 0 bases; nucleotides not matched to a gene: 3. The CDR3 sequence: CASSPQGRSYNEQFF. Written as DNA, the CDR3 is TGCGCCAGCAGCCCACAGGGGCGCTCCTACAATGAGCAGTTCTTC.

The chain combines TRBV14 with TRBJ2-7; 12 nucleotides match TRBD2. CDR3 length: 17 amino acids. Trimming removed 2 bases from V and 0 bases from J; junction bases left unmatched: 5. Germline CDR1 reads SGHDN; CDR2 reads FVKESK. The DNA of the CDR3 is TGTGCCAGCAGCCAACACACTAGCGGGAGGTACTCCTACGAGCAGTACTTC. Translating gives CASSQHTSGRYSYEQYF.

The chain links TRBV7-9 to TRBJ2-3, with TRBD1 identical over 7 bases. J gave up 0 bases and V 11 bases, and 14 bases lay outside the gene matches. CDR1 and CDR2 (germline): SEHNR, FQNEAQ (reference sequence). The CDR3 extends over 16 amino acids. This CDR3 is CAGKGGRGPSTDTQYF. The CDR3 region has the DNA TGTGCCGGGAAAGGGGGCAGGGGACCCAGCACAGATACGCAGTATTTT.

The CDR3 coding sequence is TGTGCCAGCAGTGAACGTGGATTCAGTCGGGCCGCTGGAAACACCATATATTTT. The encoded protein is CASSERGFSRAAGNTIYF. V gene TRBV6-1 combines with J gene TRBJ1-3; D uncertain. CDR1 and CDR2 (germline): MNHNS, SASEGT. Trimming stripped 2 bases from V and 2 bases from J, with 19 bases between. The CDR3 has 18 residues.

This chain uses TRBV4-2 with TRBJ2-7, with 11 bases lining up with TRBD2. The CDR3 has 15 residues. CDR1 is LGHNA and CDR2 is YNFKEQ in the germline V gene. V trimming: 1 base; J trimming: 3 bases; junction bases outside the gene matches: 2. The CDR3 spells CASSQGLAGNYEQYF. The CDR3 DNA is TGTGCCAGCAGCCAAGGACTAGCGGGAAACTACGAGCAGTACTTC.

The chain has TRBV9 and TRBJ1-4, with D perhaps TRBD1 (5 bases). The germline V and J ends were trimmed by 3 bases and 0 bases, with 9 bases remaining between them. This CDR3 region has 15 residues. In germline, CDR1 is SGDLS, CDR2 YYNGEE. Written as DNA, the CDR3 is TGTGCCAGCAGCGCCACAGGTGCAACTAATGAAAAACTGTTTTTT. It codes for CASSATGATNEKLFF.

The rearrangement uses TRBV7-9 and TRBJ1-2, with unresolved D. CDR1 SEHNR and CDR2 FQNEAQ come from the germline V gene (reference sequence). V lost 2 bases to trimming and J lost 5 bases, with 6 bases between them. This CDR3 is 12 amino acids long. The CDR3, as DNA: TGTGCCAGCAGCTTAATTTTGTATGGCTACACCTTC. Protein sequence: CASSLILYGYTF.

As regards this clone: One end of the junction does not line up with germline, which may come from a read error. The gene calls are TRBV11-1 and TRBJ2-7; possible D gene TRBD1, 5 bases. The CDR3 contains 13 residues. Germline CDR1 is SGHAT and CDR2 is FQDESV (reference sequence). For the CDR3, the DNA is TGTGCCAGCAGCTTAGTCAGGGCCTACAAGCAGTACTTC. Amino acids: CASSLVRAYKQYF.

Remarks on this clone: Other DNA sequences in the same sample also yield this CDR3. V gene TRBV27 combines with J gene TRBJ1-1; 7 nucleotides align to TRBD1. Trimming took 6 bases from V and 4 from J; bases not matched to a gene: 2. Germline V gene lookup returns CDR1 MNHEY and CDR2 SMNVEV (reference sequence). This CDR3 has 12 amino acids. The DNA of the CDR3 is TGTGCCAGCAGGACAGGGTCCACTGAAGCTTTCTTT. It specifies CASRTGSTEAFF.

The rearrangement links TRBV6-1 to TRBJ1-5, with D perhaps TRBD1 (5 bases). Germline V gene sequence: CDR1 MNHNS, CDR2 SASEGT. CDR3 size: 15 residues. Trimming pared 10 bases from V and 0 bases from J, leaving 16 bases between. The CDR3 DNA follows: TGTGCCACAGGGTCCGTTTTATATAGCAATCAGCCCCAGCATTTT. Its protein product is CATGSVLYSNQPQHF.

The chain recombines TRBV19 with TRBJ2-7, with TRBD1 matching 10 bases. CDR1 LNHDA and CDR2 SQIVND come from the germline V gene (reference sequence). The CDR3 consists of 14 residues. With V trimmed by 8 bases and J by 3 bases, 7 bases remained unmatched. For the CDR3, the DNA is TGTGCCAGTTCCGCGGGGACAGGGGTCTACGAGCAGTACTTC. This sequence encodes CASSAGTGVYEQYF.

The gene calls are TRBV19 and TRBJ1-5; TRBD1 might be the D (5 bases). With 6 bases removed from V and 6 bases from J, the gap between germline ends came to 15 bases. Per germline, CDR1 LNHDA and CDR2 SQIVND (reference sequence). The CDR3 has 14 amino acids. The CDR3 DNA reads TGTGCCAGTAGCGGGACGGGGATTGTTCAGCCCCAGCATTTT. Protein sequence: CASSGTGIVQPQHF.

The chain employs TRBV27 and TRBJ2-1; D uncertain. The ends were cut back, 5 bases at V and 12 bases at J, with 11 bases in the middle. The CDR3 runs 11 residues. Germline loops: CDR1 MNHEY, CDR2 SMNVEV (reference sequence). CDR3 bases: TGTGCCAGCAGTCACTCTAGGCGGCAGTTCTTC. It is translated as CASSHSRRQFF.

The chain has TRBV7-9 and TRBJ2-6; unclear D gene. Trimming cost V 1 base and J 1 base, with 11 bases left between them. The germline gives CDR1 SEHNR, CDR2 FQNEAQ (reference sequence). The CDR3 loop spans 17 amino acids. The CDR3 here is CASSLGVSESGANVLTF. CDR3 sequence (DNA): TGTGCCAGCAGCTTAGGCGTAAGTGAGTCTGGGGCCAACGTCCTGACTTTC.

The chain employs TRBV27 and TRBJ2-5, with D unresolved. The CDR3 is 15 amino acids. Trimming left V 0 bases short and J 5 bases short, with 13 bases between. Germline V gives CDR1 MNHEY, CDR2 SMNVEV (reference sequence). The CDR3 sequence is CASSLSPKGWETQYF. The CDR3 coding sequence is TGTGCCAGCAGTTTATCACCGAAGGGATGGGAGACCCAGTACTTC.

The gene calls are TRBV6-5 and TRBJ1-2; D unresolved. The V end lost 6 bases, the J end lost 7 bases, and 15 bases lay between the germline ends. CDR1 is MNHEY and CDR2 is SVGAGI in the germline V gene. The CDR3 spans 13 residues. CDR3 coding DNA: TGTGCCAGCAGCCATCTAGAGCCGAGTGGCTACACCTTC. It encodes CASSHLEPSGYTF.

The chain carries TRBV7-9 and TRBJ2-7; TRBD1 matches at 10 bases. The J segment lost 4 bases and the V segment lost 5 bases, leaving 8 bases of the junction unmatched. CDR1 SEHNR and CDR2 FQNEAQ come from the germline V gene (reference sequence). This CDR3 comprises 15 residues. This CDR3 is CASSAPGQGWYEQYF. The CDR3 bases are TGTGCCAGCAGCGCACCGGGACAGGGGTGGTACGAGCAGTACTTC.

For this clone: Additional DNA sequences in this sample encode the identical CDR3. J is TRBJ2-7 and V is TRBV5-1; D remains ambiguous. Trimming removed 1 base at V and 3 bases at J, with 5 bases between. CDR1 and CDR2 (germline): SGHRS, YFSETQ. The CDR3 loop spans 12 amino acids. CDR3 in amino acids: CASSLRGYEQYF. CDR3 DNA: TGCGCCAGCAGCTTGCGAGGCTACGAGCAGTACTTC.